The entry that follows covers one TCR beta chain sequence. Its antigen is undetermined. This entry is derived from a study of OX40 agonist ivuxolimab in advanced cancers. Sampling of blood occurred at baseline, cycle 4 day 1, and cycle 7 day 1. CDR3 length: 17 amino acids. The V and J ends lost 4 bases and 2 bases respectively, with 18 bases between them. Germline V gives CDR1 MGHRA, CDR2 YSYEKL. Findings and caveats of the study: Some nonresponders also had low normalized T-cell clonal expansion.

Using immunoSEQ multiplex PCR, the repertoire was profiled, and TCRdb retains in-frame clones only, with some absent. The sample shows some 50,000 clones, 70% to 90% of them seen only once. The sequence was obtained from an adult with an advanced solid tumor such as melanoma, head and neck, liver or kidney cancer. This chain uses TRBV4-1 with TRBJ2-1; a weak D match, TRBD2 (7 bases). Source: CD4+ or CD8+ T cells sorted from blood, taken in a trial of the OX40 agonist ivuxolimab. This CDR3 reads CASSPGVAGEPYNEQFF. CDR3 coding DNA: TGCGCCAGCAGCCCAGGGGTGGCGGGAGAACCCTACAATGAGCAGTTCTTC.